The 2 T cell receptor beta chains below all came from one sample that was sequenced in a study of blood T cells in healthy people across ages. The authors ran a second PCR of about 6 to 11 cycles using a sample-barcoded 5' primer and a J-beta primer mix. One entry per CDR3 protein, called by TCRdb with MiXCR from the 5' RACE reads. Found here are around 500,000 distinct CDR3 sequences, about 25% of them singletons; the top ten hold roughly 3.5%. The same data also contributed to another study, on T cells of mothers and their children.

Sequencing was carried out using blood. These receptors all come from a boy aged 2 to 10 in good health.

Concerning this clonotype: One end of the junction fails to match germline, which may point to a read error. The chain recombines TRBV29-1 with TRBJ2-4; D gene unclear. This CDR3 contains 14 residues. Germline V lookup: CDR1 SQVTM, CDR2 ANQGSEA. In DNA form, the CDR3 reads TGCAGCGTTATAGGGTTGGGGATAAAAAACATCCAGTACTTC. Protein: CSVIGLGIKNIQYF.

This clonotype was found once. The rearrangement joins TRBV7-9 to TRBJ2-5; 7 nucleotides agree with TRBD2. The V segment lost 1 base and the J segment 0 bases; nucleotides outside the gene matches: 2. Germline loops: CDR1 SEHNR, CDR2 FQNEAQ (reference sequence). The CDR3 is 15 amino acids. The CDR3 DNA follows: TGTGCCAGCAGCTTAGGAGCGGGACACCAAGAGACCCAGTACTTC. It translates to CASSLGAGHQETQYF.